The T cell receptor beta chain described here comes from a study of blood T cell repertoires in COVID-19. V was cut by 5 bases and J by 4 bases, with 16 bases left in between. This CDR3 spans 15 amino acids. Per the germline V gene, CDR1 is SGHNT and CDR2 is YYREEE (reference sequence). Authors' processing steps: The assay estimated nucleated cells by amplifying reference gene primers. The repertoire was sequenced with immunoSEQ multiplex PCR; TCRdb's copy has only in-frame clones and lacks some. That table gives V, J and clone size, and the DNA gave D and trimming. The sample has about 220,000 clones; 80% to 90% are singletons.

This receptor was obtained from a woman between 18 and 30 years old in a cohort exposed to, infected with or recovered from COVID-19 (not recorded which). Material: PBMCs or T cells enriched from blood (not recorded which). V is TRBV5-4 and J is TRBJ2-1; D is perhaps TRBD2 (5 bases). CDR3 sequence reads: CASRYRPEVYNEQFF. The CDR3 DNA reads as TGTGCCAGCAGGTACCGGCCGGAGGTATACAATGAGCAGTTCTTC.